This T cell receptor (beta chain) was sequenced during a study of cytomegalovirus exposure and HLA in healthy donors (dated by TCRdb to the late 2010s). General notes on the study: An earlier analysis of 587 of the donors reported roughly 270 Gb of sequence data and about 100 million unique TCR beta sequences from about 180 million T cells. About 300 gigabases of sequencing data and around 80 million unique TCR sequences made up an early release that covered about 640 HLA-typed donors. The genetic ancestry cluster associated with self-reported Caucasian donors included over 65% of the 350 to 500 genotyped donors. The study was designed to test whether signatures of past pathogen exposure could be identified by cataloging public T cell receptors. The study used immunosequencing to profile the T cell repertoires of some 600 subjects and linked those repertoires to cytomegalovirus serostatus. Along with the approximately 700-subject first cohort, a separate validation cohort of over a hundred different subjects was used. The study combined high-throughput TCR immunosequencing, statistical association of individual TCRs with disease status, and machine learning to predict cytomegalovirus infection status. A later analysis re-analyzed previously published TCR beta repertoires from approximately 670 donors and added high-resolution HLA genotyping to study TCR occurrence patterns. Rather than drawing on any new phenotypic data, the later analysis identified candidate immune exposures from TCR beta sequences and the way those sequences occurred across donors. An earlier analysis of around 580 of the donors used high-throughput TCR beta sequencing to judge whether each TCR beta V gene segment behaved as functional or pseudogenic. Donor age, sex, ethnicity and CMV serostatus were compiled alongside the repertoire data. Genome-wide SNP genotypes for about 65% of the 666 donors were used in a later genetic analysis, which treated that subset as a discovery cohort. All discovery cohort repertoires had been generated on a single sequencing platform. Class I and class II HLA loci were covered by the typing at four-digit resolution. Typing coverage varied by locus: roughly 629-640 donors for A, B, C, DRB1 and DQB1; under 550 for DQA1; approximately 610 for DPA1; approximately 490 for DPB1. Because of strong linkage in the cohort, roughly 5 DR-DQ haplotypes were treated as single units for association and clustering. Among roughly 370 genotyped donors of the cohort, an average of 235,054 unique TCR beta nucleotide sequences were sequenced per donor, about a sixth of them non-productive.

This clone was detected only a few times. It has no known antigen specificity. No base-level quality is on record; no much larger clone is a single base apart. The paper's findings and limits, for the study overall: Because some donors lacked HLA typing at each locus, the association tests relied only on the typed subset. Correlated functional status among segregating V segments might reflect linkage disequilibrium, but an unknown experimental factor could not be ruled out. When HLA alleles, especially DR and DQ, strongly co-occurred, TCR associations were difficult to assign to individual alleles. A group of highly shared sequence variants was considered likely to be a technical artifact of the sequencing pipeline. In a later analysis, some 18,000 TCR beta sequences were associated with specific HLA alleles at a false discovery rate of 0.05. V-gene and J-gene trimming of TCR beta chains was associated with a missense DCLRE1C variant in a later genetic analysis, and the association was replicated in an independent cohort. The authors suggested that the approach could potentially be generalized to other disease states and immunological phenotypes. In a later analysis, HLA-associated TCR beta chains were found to be more clonally expanded and to have lower generation probabilities than equally common non-associated chains. The only immune exposure information available for the cohort was CMV serostatus. Broadly in line with IMGT annotations, most TCR beta V segments showed up in productive rearrangements about 90% or about 30% of the time in an earlier analysis of approximately 640 of the donors. A later analysis reported that several top co-occurrence clusters appeared linked to parvovirus B19, influenza, CMV and Epstein-Barr virus. A further reported finding was that TCR beta sequences accurately predicted the HLA-A and HLA-B alleles for most subjects in the first cohort. Cytomegalovirus status was reported to be diagnosed by the classifier with high specificity and sensitivity in both the original and validation cohorts. In the study, some 160 TCR beta chains were listed as associated with cytomegalovirus. Some IMGT-functional V segments, including TRBV6-2 and TRBV6-3, could not be told apart with the 87-base-pair reads, so those segments were excluded. In this cohort, only TCR beta chains were sequenced, and detectable features were limited by the absence of alpha or paired-chain data. While some public TCRs were present in many individuals, most TCR sequences turned up only very rarely across donors. According to a later analysis, most CMV-associated TCR beta chains appeared to be HLA-restricted, and the HLA associations seemed to be driven largely by CMV exposure. Because counts were too low, roughly 17 rarely observed V segments, including chromosome 9 orphons, were left out of the earlier analysis of approximately 500 of the donors. A few of the identified cytomegalovirus-associated TCR beta chains were confirmed in vitro to be specific for cytomegalovirus antigens. According to a later analysis, TCR association rates differed among HLA loci, with DRB1 alleles showing the most associated TCRs and HLA-C alleles showing the fewest. Roughly uniform sequencing depth across donors was assumed in presence/absence analyses, although this assumption may not hold. A later genetic analysis reported fewer N-insertions in productive TCRs among donors in an Asian-associated ancestry cluster than the roughly 700-donor mean.

V is cut back by 0 bases and J by 3 bases, with 2 bases in the junction unmatched. The CDR1 and CDR2 encoded by the germline V gene are LGHNA and YSLEER. Including cysteine and phenylalanine, the CDR3 has 14 amino acids. Of the read, only the CDR3 DNA is kept; its 42 bases are in frame from base 1. The cohort consisted of hundreds of healthy bone marrow donors. At the time of sampling, every cohort member was nominally healthy, though immune exposures that went unrecorded were likely present. The donor was CMV seronegative and belonged to the group of around 400 seronegative cohort members. A peripheral blood sample was provided by each donor, and peripheral blood mononuclear cells were used for TCR beta sequencing. The Qiagen DNeasy Blood Extraction Kit was used to extract genomic DNA from the blood cell samples. The library was built by means of the immunoSEQ multiplex PCR assay. The multiplex PCR relied on a mix of 60 forward primers for TCR Vbeta segments and 13 reverse primers for TCR Jbeta segments. The CDR3 region of rearranged TCR beta genes was amplified from genomic DNA with a multiplex PCR assay. On the Illumina HiSeq System, the amplified TCR beta libraries were sequenced as 87-base-pair reads. As for how the authors treated the data: A later analysis counted tens of millions of unique TCR beta chains across the 666 repertoires, and around 12 million of these chains were shared by at least two donors. A nearest-neighbor algorithm error-corrected the raw reads and collapsed the reads into unique sequences, merging closely related sequences to remove PCR and sequencing errors. CDR3 sequences were aligned to IMGT reference sequences to assign V, D and J gene segments. For a sequence to be retained, a match of at least six nucleotides was required to both a V gene segment and a J gene segment. Rearrangements were classified as productive when the CDR3 lacked stop codons and remained in frame with V and J, and all other rearrangements were classified as non-productive. CDR3 was defined according to IMGT convention as the region running from the second conserved V-encoded cysteine to the conserved J-encoded phenylalanine. The earlier analysis of around 640 of the donors excluded sequences that lacked an unambiguous match to a single V gene segment. In an earlier analysis of roughly 600 of the donors, a V segment was called functional when productive rearrangements were above 56.7%, and segregating when the standard deviation between donors exceeded 5%. A statistical classification framework was built for diagnosing cytomegalovirus status from the catalog of TCR beta chain sequences. V and J gene assignment, in a later analysis, came from comparing TCR nucleotide sequences with IMGT/GENE-DB human TR gene sequences. The TCRdist pipeline was used in a later analysis to assign CDR3 sequences and most-parsimonious VDJ recombination scenarios. In a later analysis, each TCR beta chain was defined by its CDR3 amino acid sequence together with its V-gene family, and reads without a unique V-gene family were excluded. A later analysis removed 600 or so highly shared, low-generation-probability nucleotide sequences to deal with suspected cross-contamination and a sequencing artifact. In a later analysis, a clonal expansion index for each public chain was calculated from normalized within-repertoire ranks of inferred template counts. In a later analysis, generation probabilities were computed using a VDJ recombination model fitted to out-of-frame rearrangements, and the results were checked against IGoR. A later analysis scored TCR-TCR, TCR-HLA and TCR-CMV co-occurrence with hypergeometric tests, applying a repertoire-size bias correction to TCR pairs. False discovery rates were estimated in a later analysis by permuting HLA or CMV assignments 20 times. A later analysis grouped co-occurring TCRs with DBSCAN, adding TCRdist sequence similarity when clustering within HLA-allele-positive subsets. For co-occurrence clustering, repertoires with fewer than 30,000 or more than 120,000 public chains were excluded, along with four to six repertoires with anomalous nucleotide sharing. Imported from immuneACCESS, the table was reduced by TCRdb to in-frame sequences with V and J called. These copies leave out some clones; in studies compared against another copy, an unresolved V gene accounts for under half, and the cause of the remainder is not known. V and J calls and clone size follow that table, whereas D and trimming were derived from the DNA. The sample table holds 150,000 to 200,000 clones, of which over 60% were seen once. The ten largest clones capture 4.5% to 6% of the sample.

The V gene is TRBV4-3 and the J gene is TRBJ2-7, and TRBD2 aligns with 7 junction nucleotides. Sample: PBMCs. The TCR originated in a man aged 35 to 55 in good health and CMV-seronegative. The nucleotide sequence is TGCGCCAGCAGCCAAGATCGGGGGGTCTACGAGCAGTACTTC. Its translation is CASSQDRGVYEQYF.